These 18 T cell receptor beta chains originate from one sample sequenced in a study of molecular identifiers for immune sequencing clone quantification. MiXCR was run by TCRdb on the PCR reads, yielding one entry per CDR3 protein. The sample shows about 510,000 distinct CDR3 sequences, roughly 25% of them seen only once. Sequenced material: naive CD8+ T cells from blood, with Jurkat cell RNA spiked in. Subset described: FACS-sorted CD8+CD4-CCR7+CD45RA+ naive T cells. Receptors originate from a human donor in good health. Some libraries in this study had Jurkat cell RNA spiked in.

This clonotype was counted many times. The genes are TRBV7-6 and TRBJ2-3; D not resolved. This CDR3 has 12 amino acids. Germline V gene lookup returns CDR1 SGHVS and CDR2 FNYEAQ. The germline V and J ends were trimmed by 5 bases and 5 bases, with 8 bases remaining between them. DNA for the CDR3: TGTGCCAGCAGCCCCGTAGAAGATACGCAGTATTTT. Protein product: CASSPVEDTQYF.

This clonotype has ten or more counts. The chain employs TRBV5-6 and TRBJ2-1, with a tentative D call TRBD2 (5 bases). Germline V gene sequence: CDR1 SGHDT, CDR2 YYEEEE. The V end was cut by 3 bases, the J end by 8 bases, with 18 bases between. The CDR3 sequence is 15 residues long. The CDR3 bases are TGTGCCAGCAGCTCCAAACAATACGGGGTATATGAGCAGTTCTTC. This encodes CASSSKQYGVYEQFF.

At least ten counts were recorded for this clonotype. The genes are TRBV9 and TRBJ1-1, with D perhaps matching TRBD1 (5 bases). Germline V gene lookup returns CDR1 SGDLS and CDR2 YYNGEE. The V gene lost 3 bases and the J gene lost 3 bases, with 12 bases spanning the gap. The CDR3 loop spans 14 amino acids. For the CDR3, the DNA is TGTGCCAGCAGCGGGAACAGGCCTGACACTGAAGCTTTCTTT. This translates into CASSGNRPDTEAFF.

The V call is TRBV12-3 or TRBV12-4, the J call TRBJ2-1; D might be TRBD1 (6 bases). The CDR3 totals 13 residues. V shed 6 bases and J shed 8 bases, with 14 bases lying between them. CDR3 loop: CASRGAPEDEQFF. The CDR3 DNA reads TGTGCCAGCAGGGGGGCCCCCGAGGATGAGCAGTTCTTC.

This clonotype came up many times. CDR3 in DNA: TGTGCCAGCAGTTCCACCGGGACGGCATTCTTCTATGGCTACACCTTC. It translates to CASSSTGTAFFYGYTF. The chain recombines TRBV12-3 or TRBV12-4 with TRBJ1-2; D might be TRBD1 (5 bases). Trimming pared 4 bases from V and 4 bases from J, leaving 19 bases between. This CDR3 contains 16 residues.

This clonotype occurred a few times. CDR3 bases: TGTGCTAGTGGTCGGGACACAAATAATTCACCCCTCCACTTT. It translates to CASGRDTNNSPLHF. The chain links TRBV12-5 to TRBJ1-6; tentative D call: TRBD1 (6 bases). The CDR3 contains 14 residues. The germline V gene has CDR1 LGHNT and CDR2 FRNRAP. V lost 5 bases to trimming and J lost 5 bases, with 10 bases between them.

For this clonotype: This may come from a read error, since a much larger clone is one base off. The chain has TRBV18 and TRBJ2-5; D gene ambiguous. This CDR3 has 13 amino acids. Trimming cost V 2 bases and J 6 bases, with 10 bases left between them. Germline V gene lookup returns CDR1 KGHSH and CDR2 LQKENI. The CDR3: CASSPFFEKTQYF. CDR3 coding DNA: TGTGCCAGCTCACCATTTTTCGAAAAGACCCAGTACTTC.

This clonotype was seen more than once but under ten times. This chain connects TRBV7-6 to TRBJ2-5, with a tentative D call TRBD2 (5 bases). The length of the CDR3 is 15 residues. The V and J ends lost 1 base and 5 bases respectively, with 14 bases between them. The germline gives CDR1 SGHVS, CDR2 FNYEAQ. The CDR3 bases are TGTGCCAGCAGCTTAGAGAGGCTCGGGATGGAGACCCAGTACTTC. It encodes CASSLERLGMETQYF.

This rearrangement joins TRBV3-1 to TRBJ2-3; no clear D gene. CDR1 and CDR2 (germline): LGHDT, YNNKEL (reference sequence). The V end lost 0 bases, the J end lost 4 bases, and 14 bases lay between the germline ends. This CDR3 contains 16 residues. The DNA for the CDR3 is TGTGCCAGCAGCCAAGAAAGTTTTGGCGCGGCAGATACGCAGTATTTT. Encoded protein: CASSQESFGAADTQYF.

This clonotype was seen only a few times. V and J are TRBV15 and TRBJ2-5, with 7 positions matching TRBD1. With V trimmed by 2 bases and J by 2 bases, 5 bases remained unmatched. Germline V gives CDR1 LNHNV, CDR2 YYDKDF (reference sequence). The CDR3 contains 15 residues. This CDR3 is CATSRWDSKQETQYF. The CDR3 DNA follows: TGTGCCACCAGCAGATGGGACAGTAAACAAGAGACCCAGTACTTC.

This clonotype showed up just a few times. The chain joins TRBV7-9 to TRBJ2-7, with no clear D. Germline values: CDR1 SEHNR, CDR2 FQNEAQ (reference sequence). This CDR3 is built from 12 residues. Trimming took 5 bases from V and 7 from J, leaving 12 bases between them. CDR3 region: CASSDRYLEQYF. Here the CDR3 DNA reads TGTGCCAGCAGCGACCGATATTTGGAGCAGTACTTC.

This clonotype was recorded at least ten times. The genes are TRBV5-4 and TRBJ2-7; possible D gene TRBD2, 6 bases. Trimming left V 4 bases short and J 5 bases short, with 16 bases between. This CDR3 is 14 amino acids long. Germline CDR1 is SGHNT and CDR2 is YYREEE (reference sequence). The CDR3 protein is CASSQGLAIDEQYF. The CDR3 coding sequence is TGTGCCAGCAGCCAGGGACTGGCGATAGACGAGCAGTACTTC.

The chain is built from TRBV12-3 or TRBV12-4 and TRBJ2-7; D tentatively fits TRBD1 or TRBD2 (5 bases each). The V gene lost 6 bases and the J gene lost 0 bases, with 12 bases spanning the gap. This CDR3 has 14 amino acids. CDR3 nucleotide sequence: TGTGCCAGCAGGGGGACCGCCCTCTCCTACGAGCAGTACTTC. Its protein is CASRGTALSYEQYF.

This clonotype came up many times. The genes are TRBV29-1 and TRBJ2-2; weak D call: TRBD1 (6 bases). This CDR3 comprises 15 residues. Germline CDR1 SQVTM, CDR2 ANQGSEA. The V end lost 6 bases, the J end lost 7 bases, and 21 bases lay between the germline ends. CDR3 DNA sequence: TGCAGCGTCGCACTCCCTACAGGGAAAGACGGGGAGCTGTTTTTT. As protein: CSVALPTGKDGELFF.

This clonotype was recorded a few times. The CDR3 region is CASSDRPPSSGGEFSTDTQYF. CDR3 DNA: TGTGCCAGCAGCGACAGACCCCCATCTAGCGGGGGGGAATTTAGCACAGATACGCAGTATTTT. This chain connects TRBV9 to TRBJ2-3, with 12 bases aligning to TRBD2. After removal of 3 bases from V and 0 bases from J, the junction contained 17 bases not matched to a gene. The CDR3 spans 21 residues. CDR1 is SGDLS, CDR2 YYNGEE, per germline.

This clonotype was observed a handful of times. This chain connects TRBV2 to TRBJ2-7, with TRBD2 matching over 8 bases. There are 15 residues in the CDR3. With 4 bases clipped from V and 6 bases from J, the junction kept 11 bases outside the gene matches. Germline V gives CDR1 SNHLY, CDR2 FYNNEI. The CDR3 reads CASSVGGGYPPEQYF. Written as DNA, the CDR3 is TGTGCCAGCAGTGTTGGCGGGGGGTACCCCCCCGAGCAGTACTTC.

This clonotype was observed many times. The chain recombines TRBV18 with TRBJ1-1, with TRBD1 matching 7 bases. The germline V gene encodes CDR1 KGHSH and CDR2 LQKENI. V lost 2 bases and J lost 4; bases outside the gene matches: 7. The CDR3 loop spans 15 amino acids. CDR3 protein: CASSPGTVPATEAFF. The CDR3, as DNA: TGTGCCAGCTCACCAGGGACAGTTCCAGCCACTGAAGCTTTCTTT.

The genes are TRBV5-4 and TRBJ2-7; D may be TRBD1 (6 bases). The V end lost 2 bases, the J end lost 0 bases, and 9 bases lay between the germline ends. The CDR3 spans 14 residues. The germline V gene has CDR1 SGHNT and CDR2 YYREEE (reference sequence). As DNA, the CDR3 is TGTGCCAGCAGCTTTGACAGGTCCTCCTACGAGCAGTACTTC. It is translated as CASSFDRSSYEQYF.